This T cell receptor (beta chain) was found in a study of cytomegalovirus exposure and HLA in healthy donors. The PCR employed 60 Vbeta primers together with 13 Jbeta primers. The protocol was immunoSEQ multiplex PCR, while the TCRdb copy is restricted to in-frame clones and leaves out a portion. This table holds around 99,000 clones, 65% to 85% found once. Per germline, CDR1 KGHSH and CDR2 LQKENI. This CDR3 is built from 15 residues. Deletions cut 3 bases from V and 4 bases from J, with 15 bases between. Of note for this clone: Its antigen is unidentified.

Study-wide findings and caveats: Beyond CMV serostatus, there was no information to go on about immune exposure. Reportedly, fewer N-insertions than the roughly 700-donor mean appeared in an Asian-associated ancestry cluster in a later analysis.

The sample consisted of PBMCs. The source of this sequence is a young man in good health and CMV-seronegative. The chain recombines TRBV18 with TRBJ1-1; D perhaps matches TRBD1 (5 bases). The CDR3 DNA reads TGTGCCAGCTCACCTAAGGAGGGGATGGGCACTGAAGCTTTCTTT. It encodes CASSPKEGMGTEAFF.